This T cell receptor (beta chain) was retrieved from a study of T cell repertoires in aging, cancer and after chemotherapy. Study-wide context: Six age groups, ranging from 30 or younger to 70 or older, included the donors.

Germline CDR1 and CDR2: GTSNPN and SVGIG (reference sequence). Losses at the gene ends were 3 bases for V and 9 bases for J; bases not matched to a gene: 15. The CDR3 extends over 17 amino acids. TRB rearrangements spanning V, D and J were amplified using mixed TRB-A/B primers. TCRdb used MiXCR to reprocess the multiplex PCR reads, holding one entry per CDR3 protein. The table records just under 10,000 distinct CDR3 sequences, about 34% of them present only once. Study-wide findings and caveats: Compared with age-matched healthy donors, untreated hematological or solid cancer patients showed higher blood TCR clonality. Median generation probability rose over the chemotherapy interval in each cancer cohort, suggesting rebound thymic output. Loss of evenness, beyond lost richness, contributed to age-related TCR diversity decline in cancer patients.

Peripheral blood genomic DNA, not sorted cells or RNA, was the template. In its sample, this clonotype was seen a few times. Its antigen remains unidentified. The clonotype originates from a human donor in good health. V and J are TRBV30 and TRBJ1-6; 9 nucleotides agree with TRBD1. The sample taken for sequencing was blood. CDR3 amino acids: CAWSNSGVQGAGSPLHF. The CDR3 nucleotides read TGTGCCTGGAGCAATTCTGGGGTACAGGGGGCGGGTTCACCCCTCCACTTT.